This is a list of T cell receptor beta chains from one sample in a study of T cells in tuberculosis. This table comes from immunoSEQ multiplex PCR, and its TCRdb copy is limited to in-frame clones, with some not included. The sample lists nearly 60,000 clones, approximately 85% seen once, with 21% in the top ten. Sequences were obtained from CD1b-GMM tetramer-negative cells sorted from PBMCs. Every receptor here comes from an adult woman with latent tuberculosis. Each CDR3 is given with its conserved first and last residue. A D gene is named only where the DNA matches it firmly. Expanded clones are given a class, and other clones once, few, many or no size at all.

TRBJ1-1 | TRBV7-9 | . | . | CASSFPPIMNTEAFF
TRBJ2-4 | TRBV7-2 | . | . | CASSLVGGPIAKNIQYF
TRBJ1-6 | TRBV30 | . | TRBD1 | CAWKDIGTGDNSPLHF
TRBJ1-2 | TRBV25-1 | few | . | CASSVPGALGYTF
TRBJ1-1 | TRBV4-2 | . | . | CASSQLTWERRNTEAFF
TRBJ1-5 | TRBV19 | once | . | CASSMSRKQPQHF
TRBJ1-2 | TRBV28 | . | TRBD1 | CASRRRDRLSNYGYTF
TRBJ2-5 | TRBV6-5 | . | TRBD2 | CASRTGGAGETQYF
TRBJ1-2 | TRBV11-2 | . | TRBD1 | CASSLGQPPTF
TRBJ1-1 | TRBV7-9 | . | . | CASSFEEGTEAFF
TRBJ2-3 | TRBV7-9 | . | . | CASTMLVGGADTQYF
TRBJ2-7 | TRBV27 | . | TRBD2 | CASSSGLATYEQYF
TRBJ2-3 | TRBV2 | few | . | CASSIYDTQYF
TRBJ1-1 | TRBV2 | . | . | CASRVDGQTNTEAFF
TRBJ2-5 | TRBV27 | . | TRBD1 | CASSPLLGQGGETQYF
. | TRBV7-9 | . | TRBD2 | CASSARTSENEQYF
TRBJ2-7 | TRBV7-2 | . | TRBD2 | CASRQAGGGEQYF
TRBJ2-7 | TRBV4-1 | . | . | CASSQDRLATYEQYF